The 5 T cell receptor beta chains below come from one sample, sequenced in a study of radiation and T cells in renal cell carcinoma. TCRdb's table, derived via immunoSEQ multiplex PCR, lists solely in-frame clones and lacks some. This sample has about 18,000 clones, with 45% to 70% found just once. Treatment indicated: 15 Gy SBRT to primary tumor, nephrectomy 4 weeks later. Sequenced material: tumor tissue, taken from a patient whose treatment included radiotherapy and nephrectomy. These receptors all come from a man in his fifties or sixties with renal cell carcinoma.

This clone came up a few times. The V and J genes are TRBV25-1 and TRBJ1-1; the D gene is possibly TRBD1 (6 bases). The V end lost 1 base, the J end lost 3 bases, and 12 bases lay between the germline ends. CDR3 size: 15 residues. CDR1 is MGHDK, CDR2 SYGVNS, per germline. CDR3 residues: CASSESYRVDTEAFF. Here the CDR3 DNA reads TGTGCCAGCAGTGAATCCTACAGGGTTGACACTGAAGCTTTCTTT. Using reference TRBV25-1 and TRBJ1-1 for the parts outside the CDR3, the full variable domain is EADIYQTPRYLVIGTGKKITLECSQTMGHDKMYWYQQDPGMELHLIHYSYGVNSTEKGDLSSESTVSRIRTEHFPLTLESARPSHTSQYLCASSESYRVDTEAFFGQGTRLTVV.

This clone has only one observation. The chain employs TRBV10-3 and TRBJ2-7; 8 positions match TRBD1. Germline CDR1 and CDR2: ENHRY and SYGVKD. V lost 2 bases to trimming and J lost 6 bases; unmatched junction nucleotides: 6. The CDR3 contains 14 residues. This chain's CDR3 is CAISEVQGAGEQYF. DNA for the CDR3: TGTGCCATCAGTGAGGTGCAGGGGGCGGGCGAGCAGTACTTC.

CDR3 region: CASSLINSPLHF. In nucleotides, the CDR3 is TGTGCCAGCAGCTTGATAAATTCACCCCTCCACTTT. The chain has TRBV7-2 and TRBJ1-6, with D uncertain. The CDR3 consists of 12 residues. In germline, CDR1 is SGHTA, CDR2 FQGNSA. V lost 3 bases to trimming and J lost 7 bases, with 4 bases between them.

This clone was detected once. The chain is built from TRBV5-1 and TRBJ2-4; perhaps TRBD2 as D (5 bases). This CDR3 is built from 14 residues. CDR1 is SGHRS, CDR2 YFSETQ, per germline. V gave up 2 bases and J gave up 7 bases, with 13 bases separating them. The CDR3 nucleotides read TGCGCCAGCAGCTTTTCGGAGGCATCCAACATTCAGTACTTC. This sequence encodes CASSFSEASNIQYF.

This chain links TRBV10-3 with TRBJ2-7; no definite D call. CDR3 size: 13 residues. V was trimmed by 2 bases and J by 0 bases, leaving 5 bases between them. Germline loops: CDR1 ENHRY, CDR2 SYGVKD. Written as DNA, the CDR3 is TGTGCCATCAGTGAGACAGCCTCCTACGAGCAGTACTTC. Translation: CAISETASYEQYF.